A single sample gave rise to the 21 T cell receptor beta chains below, sequenced in a study of cytomegalovirus exposure and HLA in healthy donors. PCR amplification relied on 60 Vbeta primers (plus 13 Jbeta primers). Here immunoSEQ multiplex PCR was the method, and the copy in TCRdb shows in-frame clones only, minus some. Of some 170,000 clones in the sample, 81% were seen once. Input material: PBMCs. These receptor sequences come from a young woman in good health and CMV-seropositive.

This clone appeared a few times. V and J are TRBV4-3 and TRBJ2-2; 8 bases match TRBD2. The CDR3 is made up of 19 amino acids. V lost 0 bases, J lost 5 bases, and 14 bases stayed unmatched. CDR1 and CDR2 (germline): LGHNA, YSLEER. As DNA, the CDR3 is TGCGCCAGCAGCCAAGAATGGGCCGGCGGGGGGACTGGAACCGGGGAGCTGTTTTTT. Translating gives CASSQEWAGGGTGTGELFF.

The chain uses TRBV6-6 and TRBJ2-7; unclear D gene. V was clipped by 6 bases and J by 2 bases, with 8 bases between them. Germline assignment: CDR1 MNHNY and CDR2 SVGAGI (reference sequence). There are 12 residues in the CDR3. The CDR3: CASRREAYEQYF. In nucleotides, the CDR3 is TGTGCCAGCAGACGAGAAGCCTACGAGCAGTACTTC.

V and J are TRBV27 and TRBJ1-2; the D gene is possibly TRBD1 (5 bases). Trimming took 6 bases from V and 6 from J, leaving 20 bases between them. CDR3 length: 15 residues. Per germline, CDR1 MNHEY and CDR2 SMNVEV (reference sequence). CDR3 loop: CASSFLGGTLNGYTF. Here the CDR3 DNA reads TGTGCCAGCAGCTTTTTGGGGGGGACCCTTAATGGCTACACCTTC.

The genes are TRBV28 and TRBJ1-3; D ambiguous. The CDR3 has 14 residues. The germline V gene encodes CDR1 MDHEN and CDR2 SYDVKM. Deletions cut 6 bases from V and 3 bases from J, with 12 bases between. The CDR3 nucleotides are TGTGCCAGCAGGATCGGGAGAGATGGAAACACCATATATTTT. This encodes CASRIGRDGNTIYF.

The V gene is TRBV28, the J gene TRBJ2-5; 10 bases are a match to TRBD1. The CDR3 spans 16 residues. Germline values: CDR1 MDHEN, CDR2 SYDVKM. Trimming removed 4 bases from V and 5 bases from J; junction bases left unmatched: 10. CDR3 protein: CASSSETGTGEETQYF. The CDR3 DNA follows: TGTGCCAGCAGTTCAGAGACCGGGACAGGGGAGGAGACCCAGTACTTC.

This chain uses TRBV6-1 with TRBJ1-5; D is ambiguous. CDR3 length: 14 residues. Deletions cut 4 bases from V and 5 bases from J, with 12 bases between. Germline assignment: CDR1 MNHNS and CDR2 SASEGT. CDR3 bases: TGTGCCAGCAGTGGGGCTTCCGGGGATCAGCCCCAGCATTTT. This gives the protein CASSGASGDQPQHF.

CDR3 sequence (DNA): TGTGCCAGCAGCCCGACAGTCCCCTACGAGCAGTACTTC. The encoded protein is CASSPTVPYEQYF. The chain is built from TRBV5-6 and TRBJ2-7; tentative D call: TRBD1 (5 bases). V dropped 4 bases and J dropped 2 bases, with 10 bases sitting between them. Germline CDR1 and CDR2: SGHDT and YYEEEE. There are 13 residues in the CDR3.

This clone was detected a few times. The chain has TRBV2 and TRBJ1-2; D not certain. The V and J ends lost 3 bases and 4 bases respectively, with 15 bases between them. Germline V gene data show CDR1 as SNHLY and CDR2 as FYNNEI. The CDR3 runs to 15 residues. CDR3 DNA: TGTGCCAGCAGTGAGCAGGAGGGAACCTCCTATGGCTACACCTTC. This sequence encodes CASSEQEGTSYGYTF.

This chain connects TRBV7-9 to TRBJ1-1; the match to TRBD1 covers 7 bases. The CDR3 runs 15 residues. Germline values: CDR1 SEHNR, CDR2 FQNEAQ (reference sequence). The J segment lost 0 bases and the V segment lost 3 bases, leaving 4 bases of the junction unmatched. The CDR3 sequence is CASSFKQGLNTEAFF. CDR3 nucleotide sequence: TGTGCCAGCAGCTTCAAACAGGGGTTGAACACTGAAGCTTTCTTT.

The chain employs TRBV30 and TRBJ1-4; 11 bases map to TRBD1. The V gene's germline CDR1 is GTSNPN and CDR2 SVGIG (reference sequence). V lost 2 bases and J lost 0; bases outside the gene matches: 8. This CDR3 region has 18 residues. The CDR3 here is CAWSRTGGYPATNEKLFF. The CDR3 coding sequence is TGTGCCTGGAGTCGGACAGGGGGCTATCCTGCAACTAATGAAAAACTGTTTTTT.

CDR3 loop: CASSRNRANYGYTF. CDR3 in DNA: TGTGCCAGCAGCCGTAACAGGGCTAACTATGGCTACACCTTC. The chain carries TRBV7-8 and TRBJ1-2, with D maybe TRBD1 (6 bases). This CDR3 is 14 amino acids long. Germline CDR1 SGHVS, CDR2 FQNEAQ. V dropped 5 bases and J dropped 0 bases, with 10 bases sitting between them. Complete variable domain (other parts from reference TRBV7-8 and TRBJ1-2): GAGVSQSPRYKVAKRGQDVALRCDPISGHVSLFWYQQALGQGPEFLTYFQNEAQLDKSGLPSDRFFAERPEGSVSTLKIQRTQQEDSAVYLCASSRNRANYGYTFGSGTRLTVV.

The chain employs TRBV7-2 and TRBJ2-7, with 10 bases aligning to TRBD2. Trimming took 0 bases from V and 3 from J; bases not matched to a gene: 2. CDR3 length: 15 amino acids. The germline V gene has CDR1 SGHTA and CDR2 FQGNSA. The CDR3 nucleotides read TGTGCCAGCAGCTTAGCTAGCGGGGGGTTCTACGAGCAGTACTTC. It translates to CASSLASGGFYEQYF.

The chain has TRBV7-8 and TRBJ2-7, with 8 positions matching TRBD1. V lost 5 bases, J lost 0 bases, and 9 bases stayed unmatched. CDR1 SGHVS and CDR2 FQNEAQ come from the germline V gene. This CDR3 has 16 residues. The CDR3 region has the DNA TGTGCCAGCAGCCAAAGGACAGGGATTTTCTCCTACGAGCAGTACTTC. Amino acids: CASSQRTGIFSYEQYF.

In its sample, this clone was seen once. The chain combines TRBV5-4 with TRBJ2-1; the match to TRBD2 covers 7 bases. CDR3 length equals 16 residues. Losses at the gene ends were 0 bases for V and 6 bases for J; bases not matched to a gene: 9. Germline CDR1 is SGHNT and CDR2 is YYREEE (reference sequence). The CDR3 sequence: CASSLAGLGAFNEQFF. In DNA form, the CDR3 reads TGTGCCAGCAGCTTGGCCGGACTAGGAGCATTCAATGAGCAGTTCTTC.

This chain connects TRBV2 to TRBJ2-1; D is possibly TRBD1 (6 bases). Trimming removed 4 bases at V and 7 bases at J, with 14 bases between. The CDR3 spans 14 residues. Germline values: CDR1 SNHLY, CDR2 FYNNEI. This CDR3 reads CASSAETGMNEQFF. CDR3 in DNA: TGTGCCAGCAGTGCGGAAACAGGGATGAATGAGCAGTTCTTC.

The rearrangement joins TRBV6-6 to TRBJ2-5; D is possibly TRBD1 (5 bases). CDR1 and CDR2 from the germline V gene are MNHNY and SVGAGI (reference sequence). The CDR3 runs 13 residues. V shed 6 bases and J shed 4 bases, with 12 bases lying between them. The chain's CDR3 is CASSSRVGETQYF. CDR3 nucleotides: TGTGCCAGCAGCTCCAGGGTCGGAGAGACCCAGTACTTC.

This chain joins TRBV5-8 and TRBJ2-7, with no clear D. Per germline, CDR1 SGHTS and CDR2 YDEGEE. V gave up 2 bases and J gave up 3 bases, with 12 bases separating them. The CDR3 consists of 14 residues. The CDR3 nucleotides are TGTGCCAGCAGCTTTAACCTCCCTATCTACGAGCAGTACTTC. Translation: CASSFNLPIYEQYF.

V usage is TRBV13 and J usage is TRBJ2-7; a weak D match, TRBD2 (5 bases). V dropped 5 bases and J dropped 1 base, with 9 bases sitting between them. Germline V gene data show CDR1 as PRHDT and CDR2 as FYEKMQ (reference sequence). The CDR3 has 13 amino acids. CDR3 loop: CASSPGVSYEQYF. The CDR3 DNA sequence: TGTGCCAGCAGCCCCGGGGTTTCCTACGAGCAGTACTTC.

This chain joins TRBV11-2 and TRBJ1-1; D is uncertain. The germline V and J ends were trimmed by 1 base and 5 bases, with 5 bases remaining between them. Germline lookup yields CDR1 SGHAT and CDR2 FQNNGV. CDR3 length: 12 amino acids. CDR3 in amino acids: CASSLVTTEAFF. CDR3 nucleotide sequence: TGTGCCAGCAGCTTAGTAACTACTGAAGCTTTCTTT.

The rearrangement links TRBV7-9 to TRBJ2-7; D perhaps matches TRBD2 (7 bases). Trimming took 4 bases from V and 5 from J, leaving 9 bases between them. Per germline, CDR1 SEHNR and CDR2 FQNEAQ (reference sequence). The CDR3 contains 12 residues. The CDR3 loop reads CASSSGGHEQYF. The DNA of the CDR3 is TGTGCCAGCAGCTCCGGGGGGCACGAGCAGTACTTC.

V usage is TRBV25-1 and J usage is TRBJ1-6, with TRBD1 matching over 8 bases. Trimming removed 3 bases from V and 5 bases from J; junction bases left unmatched: 3. This CDR3 region has 15 residues. Germline lookup yields CDR1 MGHDK and CDR2 SYGVNS. This chain's CDR3 is CASSEVDRDNSPLHF. CDR3 DNA: TGTGCCAGCAGTGAGGTGGACAGGGATAATTCACCCCTCCACTTT.